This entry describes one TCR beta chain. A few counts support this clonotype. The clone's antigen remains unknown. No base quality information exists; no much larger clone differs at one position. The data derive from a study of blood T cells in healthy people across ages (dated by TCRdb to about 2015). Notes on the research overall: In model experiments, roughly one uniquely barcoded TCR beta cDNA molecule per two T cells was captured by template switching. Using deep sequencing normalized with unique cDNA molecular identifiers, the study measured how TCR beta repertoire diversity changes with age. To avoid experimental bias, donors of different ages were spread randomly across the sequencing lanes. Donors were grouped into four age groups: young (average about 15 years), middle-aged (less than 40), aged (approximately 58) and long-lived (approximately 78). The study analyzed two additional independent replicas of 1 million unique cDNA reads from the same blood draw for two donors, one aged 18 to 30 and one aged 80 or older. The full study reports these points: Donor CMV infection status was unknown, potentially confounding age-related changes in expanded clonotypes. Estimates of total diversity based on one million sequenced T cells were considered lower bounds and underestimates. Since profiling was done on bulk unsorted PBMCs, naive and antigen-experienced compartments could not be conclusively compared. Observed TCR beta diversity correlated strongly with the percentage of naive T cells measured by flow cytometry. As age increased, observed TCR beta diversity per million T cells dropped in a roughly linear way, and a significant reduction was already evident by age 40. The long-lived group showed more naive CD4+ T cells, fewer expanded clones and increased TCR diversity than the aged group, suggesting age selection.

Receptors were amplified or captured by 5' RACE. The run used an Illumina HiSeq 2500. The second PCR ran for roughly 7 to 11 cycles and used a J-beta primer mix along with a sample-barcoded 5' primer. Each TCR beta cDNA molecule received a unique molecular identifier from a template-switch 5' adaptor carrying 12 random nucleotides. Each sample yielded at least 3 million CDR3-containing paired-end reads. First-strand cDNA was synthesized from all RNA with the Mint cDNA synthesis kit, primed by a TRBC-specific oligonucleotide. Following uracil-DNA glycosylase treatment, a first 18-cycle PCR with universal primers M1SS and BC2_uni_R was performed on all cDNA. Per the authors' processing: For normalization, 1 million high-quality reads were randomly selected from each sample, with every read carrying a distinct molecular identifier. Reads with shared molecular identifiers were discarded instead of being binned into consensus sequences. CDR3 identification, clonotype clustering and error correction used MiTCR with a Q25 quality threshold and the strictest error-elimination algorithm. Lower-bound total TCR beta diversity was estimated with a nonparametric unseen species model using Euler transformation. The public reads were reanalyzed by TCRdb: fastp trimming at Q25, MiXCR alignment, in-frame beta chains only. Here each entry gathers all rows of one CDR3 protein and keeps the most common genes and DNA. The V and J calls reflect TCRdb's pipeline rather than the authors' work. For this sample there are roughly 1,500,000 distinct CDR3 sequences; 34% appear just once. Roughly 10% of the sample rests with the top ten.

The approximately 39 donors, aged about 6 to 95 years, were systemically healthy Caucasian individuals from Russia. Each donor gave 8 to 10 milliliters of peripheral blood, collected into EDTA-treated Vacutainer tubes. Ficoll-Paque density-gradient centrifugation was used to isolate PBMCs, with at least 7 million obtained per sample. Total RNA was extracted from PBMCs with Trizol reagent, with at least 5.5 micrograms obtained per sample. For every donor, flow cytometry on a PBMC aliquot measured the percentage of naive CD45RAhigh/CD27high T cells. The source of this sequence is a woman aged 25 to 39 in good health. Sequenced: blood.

Here the CDR3 is given as CASSQVQVAGARNEQFF. The nucleotide sequence reads TGTGCCAGCAGCCAAGTGCAGGTAGCGGGAGCTCGTAATGAGCAGTTCTTC. The V and J genes are TRBV14 and TRBJ2-1; 9 central nucleotides agree with TRBD2. CDR1 and CDR2 (SGHDN, FVKESK) derive from the germline V gene. The CDR3 runs 17 residues from the cysteine to the phenylalanine. The sequence is cut down to CDR3 DNA, 51 bases in frame from base 1. Clipping removes 1 base from V and 7 bases from J, with 11 as the unmatched junction base count.